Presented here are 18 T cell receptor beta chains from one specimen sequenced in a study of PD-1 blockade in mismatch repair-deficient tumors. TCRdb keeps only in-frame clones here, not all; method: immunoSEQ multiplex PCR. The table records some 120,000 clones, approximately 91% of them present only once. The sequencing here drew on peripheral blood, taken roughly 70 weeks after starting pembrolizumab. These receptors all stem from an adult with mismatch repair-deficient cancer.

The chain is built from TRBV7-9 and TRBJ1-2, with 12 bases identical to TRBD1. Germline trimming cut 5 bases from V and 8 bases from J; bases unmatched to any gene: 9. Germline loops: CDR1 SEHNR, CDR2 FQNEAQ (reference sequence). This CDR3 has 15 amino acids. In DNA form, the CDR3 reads TGTGCCAGCAGCCCCGTTGGGACAGGGGGCGGGGGCTACACCTTC. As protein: CASSPVGTGGGGYTF.

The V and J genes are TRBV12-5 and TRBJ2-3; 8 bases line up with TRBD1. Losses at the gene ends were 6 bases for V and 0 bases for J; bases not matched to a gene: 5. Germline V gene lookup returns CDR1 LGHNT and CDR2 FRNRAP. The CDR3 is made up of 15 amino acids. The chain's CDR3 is CASGPGQASTDTQYF. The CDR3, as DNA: TGTGCTAGTGGACCGGGACAGGCTAGCACAGATACGCAGTATTTT.

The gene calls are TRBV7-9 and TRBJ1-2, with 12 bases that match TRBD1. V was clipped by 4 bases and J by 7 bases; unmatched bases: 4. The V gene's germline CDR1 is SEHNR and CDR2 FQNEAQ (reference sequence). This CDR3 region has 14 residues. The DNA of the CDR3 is TGTGCCAGCAGCTGGGGACAGGGGGCTTTTGGCTACACCTTC. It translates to CASSWGQGAFGYTF.

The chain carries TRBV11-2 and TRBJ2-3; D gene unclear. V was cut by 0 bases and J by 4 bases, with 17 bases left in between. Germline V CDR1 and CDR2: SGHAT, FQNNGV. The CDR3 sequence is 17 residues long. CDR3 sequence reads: CASSLDGLFRDSDTQYF. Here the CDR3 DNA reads TGTGCCAGCAGCTTAGATGGGTTGTTCAGAGATTCAGATACGCAGTATTTT.

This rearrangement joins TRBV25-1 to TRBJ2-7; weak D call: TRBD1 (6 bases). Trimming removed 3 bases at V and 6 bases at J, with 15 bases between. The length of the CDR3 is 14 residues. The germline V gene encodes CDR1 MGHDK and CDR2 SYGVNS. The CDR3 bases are TGTGCCAGCAGTGACTCGGGATACAGGGTCGAGCAGTACTTC. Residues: CASSDSGYRVEQYF.

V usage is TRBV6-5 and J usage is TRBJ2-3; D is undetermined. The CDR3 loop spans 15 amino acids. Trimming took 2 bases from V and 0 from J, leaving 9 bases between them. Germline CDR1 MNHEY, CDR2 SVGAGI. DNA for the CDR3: TGTGCCAGCAGTTACAGGGCGTCAAGCACAGATACGCAGTATTTT. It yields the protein CASSYRASSTDTQYF.

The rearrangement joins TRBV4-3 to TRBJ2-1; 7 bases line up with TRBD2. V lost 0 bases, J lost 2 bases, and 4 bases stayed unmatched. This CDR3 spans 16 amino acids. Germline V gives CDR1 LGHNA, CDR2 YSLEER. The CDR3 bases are TGCGCCAGCAGCCAAGATGCTAGCGGACCCTACAATGAGCAGTTCTTC. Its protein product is CASSQDASGPYNEQFF.

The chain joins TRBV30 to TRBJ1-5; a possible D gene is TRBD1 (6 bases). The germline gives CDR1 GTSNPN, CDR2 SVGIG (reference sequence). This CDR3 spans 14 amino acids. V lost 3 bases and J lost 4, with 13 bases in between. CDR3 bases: TGTGCCTGGAGCGCAGGGGCTGGAAATCAGCCCCAGCATTTT. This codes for CAWSAGAGNQPQHF.

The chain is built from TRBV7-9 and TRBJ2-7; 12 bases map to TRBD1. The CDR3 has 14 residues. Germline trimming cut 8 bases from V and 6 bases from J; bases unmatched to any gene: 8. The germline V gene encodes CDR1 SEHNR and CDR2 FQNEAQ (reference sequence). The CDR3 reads CASSPRDRGREQYF. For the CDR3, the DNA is TGTGCCAGCTCCCCCCGGGACAGGGGGCGCGAGCAGTACTTC.

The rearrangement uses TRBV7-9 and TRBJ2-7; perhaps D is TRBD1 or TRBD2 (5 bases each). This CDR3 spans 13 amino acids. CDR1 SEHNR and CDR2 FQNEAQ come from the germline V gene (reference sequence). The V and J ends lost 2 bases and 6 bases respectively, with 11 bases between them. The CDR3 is CASSLNFGAEQYF. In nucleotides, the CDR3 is TGTGCCAGCAGCTTAAACTTCGGGGCCGAGCAGTACTTC. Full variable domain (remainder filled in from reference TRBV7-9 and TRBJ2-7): DTGVSQNPRHKITKRGQNVTFRCDPISEHNRLYWYRQTLGQGPEFLTYFQNEAQLEKSRLLSDRFSAERPKGSFSTLEIQRTEQGDSAMYLCASSLNFGAEQYFGPGTRLTVT.

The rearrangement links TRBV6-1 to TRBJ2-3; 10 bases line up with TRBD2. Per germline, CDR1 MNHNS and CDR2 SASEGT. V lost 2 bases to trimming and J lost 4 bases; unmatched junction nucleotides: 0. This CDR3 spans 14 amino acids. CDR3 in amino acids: CASSELAGADTQYF. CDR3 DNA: TGTGCCAGCAGTGAACTAGCGGGAGCAGATACGCAGTATTTT.

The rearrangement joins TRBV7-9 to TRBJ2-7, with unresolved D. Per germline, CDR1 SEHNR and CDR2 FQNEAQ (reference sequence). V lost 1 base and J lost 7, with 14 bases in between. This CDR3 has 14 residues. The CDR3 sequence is CASSLEPGSGEQYF. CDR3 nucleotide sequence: TGTGCCAGCAGCTTAGAACCGGGTTCGGGTGAGCAGTACTTC. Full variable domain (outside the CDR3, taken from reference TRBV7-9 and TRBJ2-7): DTGVSQNPRHKITKRGQNVTFRCDPISEHNRLYWYRQTLGQGPEFLTYFQNEAQLEKSRLLSDRFSAERPKGSFSTLEIQRTEQGDSAMYLCASSLEPGSGEQYFGPGTRLTVT.

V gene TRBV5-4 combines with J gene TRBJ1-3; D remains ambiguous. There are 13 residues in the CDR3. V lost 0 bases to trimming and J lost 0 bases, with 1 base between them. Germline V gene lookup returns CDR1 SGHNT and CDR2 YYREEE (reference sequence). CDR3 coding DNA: TGTGCCAGCAGCTTGGTCTCTGGAAACACCATATATTTT. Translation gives CASSLVSGNTIYF.

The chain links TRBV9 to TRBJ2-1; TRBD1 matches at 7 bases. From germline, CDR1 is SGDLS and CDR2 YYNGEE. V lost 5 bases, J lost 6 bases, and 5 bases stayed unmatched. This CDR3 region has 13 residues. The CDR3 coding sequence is TGTGCCAGCAGTTTGCCAGGGGGCAATGAGCAGTTCTTC. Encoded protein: CASSLPGGNEQFF.

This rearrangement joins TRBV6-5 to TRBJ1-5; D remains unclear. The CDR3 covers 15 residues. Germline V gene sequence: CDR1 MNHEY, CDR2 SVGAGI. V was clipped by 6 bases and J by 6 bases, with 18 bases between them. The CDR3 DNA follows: TGTGCCAGCAGGCGATCGGTACTAATAGGTCAGCCCCAGCATTTT. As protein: CASRRSVLIGQPQHF.

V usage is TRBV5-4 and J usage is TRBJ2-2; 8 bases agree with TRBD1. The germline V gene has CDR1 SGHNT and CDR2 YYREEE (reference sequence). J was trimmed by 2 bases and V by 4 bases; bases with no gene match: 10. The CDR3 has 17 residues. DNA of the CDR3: TGTGCCAGCAGCCGGACCGGGACAGGAGTTAACACCGGGGAGCTGTTTTTT. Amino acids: CASSRTGTGVNTGELFF.

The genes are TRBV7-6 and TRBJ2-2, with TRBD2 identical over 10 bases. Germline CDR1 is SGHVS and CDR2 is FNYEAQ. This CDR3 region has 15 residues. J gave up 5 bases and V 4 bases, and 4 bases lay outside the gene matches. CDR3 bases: TGTGCCAGCAGCTCCGGACTAGCGGTAACCGGGGAGCTGTTTTTT. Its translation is CASSSGLAVTGELFF.

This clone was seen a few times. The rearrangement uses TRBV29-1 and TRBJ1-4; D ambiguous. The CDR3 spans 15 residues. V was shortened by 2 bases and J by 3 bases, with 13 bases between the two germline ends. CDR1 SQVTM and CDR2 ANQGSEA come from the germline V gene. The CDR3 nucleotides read TGCAGCGTTGAAACTCGGGCAGATGCTAATGAAAAACTGTTTTTT. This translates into CSVETRADANEKLFF.